Below are 3 T cell receptor beta chains sequenced from a single sample in a study of T cell responses to AZD1222 COVID-19 vaccine (dated by TCRdb to the early 2020s). Library preparation used the immunoSEQ multiplex PCR assay. TCRdb retrieved this table from immuneACCESS and kept in-frame rearrangements only. Not all clones are present; in checked studies, unresolved V genes account for under half, and no reason is known for the remainder. The table for this sample lists 150,000 or so clones; about 91% of them were counted only once. The ten largest clones represent approximately 3.9% of the sample. Read against the paper, the sample's time point label means: about 28 days (+/-7) after the second vaccine dose. The sequencing here drew on peripheral blood, taken 28 days after the second AZD1222 dose. All receptors come from an adult who received the AZD1222 COVID-19 vaccine.

This chain joins TRBV5-4 and TRBJ2-1; 11 bases match TRBD1. The CDR3 extends over 16 amino acids. Germline V gene data show CDR1 as SGHNT and CDR2 as YYREEE (reference sequence). With 5 bases clipped from V and 4 bases from J, the junction kept 8 bases outside the gene matches. CDR3 nucleotide sequence: TGTGCCAGCAGGACCTTAGGACAGGGGGCTTACAATGAGCAGTTCTTC. It is translated as CASRTLGQGAYNEQFF.

The chain recombines TRBV7-6 with TRBJ2-7; TRBD1 agrees at 7 bases. This CDR3 has 13 residues. V was pared by 6 bases and J by 7 bases, with 9 bases of the junction left unmatched. CDR1 and CDR2 from the germline V gene are SGHVS and FNYEAQ. The CDR3 DNA is TGTGCCAGCAGTCTAGAGGGGGCGAGGGAGCAGTACTTC. Protein product: CASSLEGAREQYF.

The chain joins TRBV4-1 to TRBJ2-6; 8 nucleotides agree with TRBD1. This CDR3 has 16 residues. J lost 0 bases, V lost 6 bases, and 4 bases had no gene match. Germline CDR1 is MGHRA and CDR2 is YSYEKL. CDR3 DNA: TGCGCCAGCAGAGGGGACAGGAGCTCTGGGGCCAACGTCCTGACTTTC. Protein product: CASRGDRSSGANVLTF.